Listed below are T cell receptor beta chains from one sample, sequenced in a study of control samples from healthy donors and cancer patients. Libraries were prepared by immunoSEQ multiplex PCR; TCRdb keeps only in-frame clonotypes and omits some of them. The table includes around 75,000 clones, over 70% detected once. The sequencing sample was made of blood. These receptors were obtained from a man aged 50 to 59 in good health. CDR3s include the opening cysteine and the closing phenylalanine or tryptophan. Fields, in order: V gene, D gene, J gene, clone size, CDR3 DNA, CDR3 protein. D genes are given only for firm matches. Some rows mark clone size as missing; the rest say once, few, many or name a class of expanded clone.

TRBV5-1,-,TRBJ2-7,few,TGCGCCAGCAGCGTTAGGGAAAACGAGCAGTACTTC,CASSVRENEQYF
TRBV9,-,TRBJ2-3,-,TGTGCCAGCAGCGTCTCGGCCTCCCCCCGCGATACGCAGTATTTT,CASSVSASPRDTQYF
TRBV6-5,-,TRBJ2-7,-,TGTGCCAGCAGTTACCTGGCAGGGGGAGGCTACGAGCAGTACTTC,CASSYLAGGGYEQYF
TRBV18,-,TRBJ1-1,-,TGTGCCAGCTCACCACGTCTGGGGAGGGGCACTGAAGCTTTCTTT,CASSPRLGRGTEAFF
TRBV21-1,-,TRBJ2-2,-,TGTGCCAGCAGCACCAACGGGAGACTAGCGGGGGGCGCGAACACCGGGGAGCTGTTTTTT,CASSTNGRLAGGANTGELFF
TRBV2,-,TRBJ2-4,few,TGTGCCAGCAGTGATTTGTGGATTCAGTACTTC,CASSDLWIQYF
TRBV10-2,TRBD2,TRBJ2-5,-,TGCGCCAGCAGTGAACTAGCGGGAGTGGAGACCCAGTACTTC,CASSELAGVETQYF
TRBV4-3,-,TRBJ1-1,few,TGCGCCAGCAGCGAAATACTGGGGAACACTGAAGCTTTCTTT,CASSEILGNTEAFF
TRBV27,TRBD2,TRBJ2-7,-,TGTGCCAGCAGTTCGGGACTAACAGCCTACGAGCAGTACTTC,CASSSGLTAYEQYF
TRBV7-3,TRBD2,TRBJ2-1,-,TGTGCCAGCAGCTTATCGATGCGGGAGGGCCTCAATGAGCAGTTCTTC,CASSLSMREGLNEQFF
TRBV6-5,-,TRBJ1-1,-,TGTGCCAGCAGCTTGAATCCGGGGAACACTGAAGCTTTCTTT,CASSLNPGNTEAFF
TRBV4-2,-,TRBJ2-3,-,TGTGCCAGCAGCCAAGGGGCGACAGCCACAGATACGCAGTATTTT,CASSQGATATDTQYF
TRBV4-2,-,TRBJ2-7,-,TGTGCCAGCAGCCCTCCAGGGGCGATCTCCTACGAGCAGTACTTC,CASSPPGAISYEQYF
TRBV14,-,TRBJ1-2,-,TGTGCCAGCAGCCAAGATCGATGGGGCTACACCTTC,CASSQDRWGYTF
TRBV9,-,TRBJ1-6,-,TGTGCCAGCAGCGTAGATAGTGACAGCTCCTATAATTCACCCCTCCACTTT,CASSVDSDSSYNSPLHF
TRBV6-4,-,TRBJ2-1,-,TGTGCCAGCAGTGACTCTATCATAGTAAGGGAGTCTTCCTACAATGAGCAGTTCTTC,CASSDSIIVRESSYNEQFF
TRBV30,TRBD1,TRBJ1-2,-,TGTGCCTGGAGGACAGGGGGCTATGGCTACACCTTC,CAWRTGGYGYTF
TRBV6-6,TRBD1,TRBJ1-4,-,TGTGCCAGCAGTTACCAGTGGACAGGGGCTGAAAAACTGTTTTTT,CASSYQWTGAEKLFF
TRBV5-6,-,TRBJ1-1,-,TGTGCCAGCAGCTTGGGGCAGGTGATCGGGGCTTTCTTT,CASSLGQVIGAFF
TRBV9,-,TRBJ2-3,-,TGTGCCAGCCCTCGCGGGCTAGCGTACCCCACGGATACGCAGTATTTT,CASPRGLAYPTDTQYF
TRBV5-1,-,TRBJ2-1,-,TGCGCCAGCAGCTTAAACTCTGCCAACACTGAGCAGTTCTTC,CASSLNSANTEQFF
TRBV2,-,TRBJ1-3,few,TGTGCCAGACAGACAGGATCTGGAAACACCATATATTTT,CARQTGSGNTIYF
TRBV11-1,-,TRBJ2-6,once,TGTGCCAGCAGCAGTGCTGGGGCCAACGTCCTGACTTTC,CASSSAGANVLTF
TRBV5-6,TRBD2,TRBJ2-5,-,TGTGCCAGCAGCTCGACGATCAGACTAGCGGGGGAAGAGACCCAGTACTTC,CASSSTIRLAGEETQYF
TRBV2,TRBD1,TRBJ2-7,-,TGTGCCAGCAGTGACGGCAGGACAGGGACCTACGAGCAGTACTTC,CASSDGRTGTYEQYF
TRBV18,TRBD2,TRBJ2-1,-,TGTGCCAGCTCACCGAGCGGGGACGGTGAGCAGTTCTTC,CASSPSGDGEQFF
TRBV7-9,-,TRBJ2-7,-,TGTGCCAGCAGCTTGAATCGACAAAGCGCCTACGAGCAGTACTTC,CASSLNRQSAYEQYF
TRBV5-4,-,TRBJ2-2,-,TGTGCCAGCAGCGAGTTGGGACCGAACACCGGGGAGCTGTTTTTT,CASSELGPNTGELFF
TRBV5-6,-,TRBJ1-4,-,TGTGCCAGCAGCCCGGAACAGGGAGGGGAAAAACTGTTTTTT,CASSPEQGGEKLFF
TRBV29-1,-,TRBJ2-7,-,TGCAGCGTCCAGGGTCTCACCTCCTACGAGCAGTACTTC,CSVQGLTSYEQYF
TRBV5-1,-,TRBJ2-7,few,TGCGCCAGCAGCTTGGGACAGGGAGGGATCTACGAGCAGTACTTC,CASSLGQGGIYEQYF
TRBV9,TRBD1,TRBJ1-5,-,TGTGCCAGCAGCCCCAAGACAGGGAACAATCAGCCCCAGCATTTT,CASSPKTGNNQPQHF
TRBV7-2,-,TRBJ2-5,few,TGTGCCAGCAGCCACCCAGGGGAGACCCAGTACTTC,CASSHPGETQYF
TRBV24-1,-,TRBJ1-2,-,TGTGCCACCAGTGATTTGGAGAGGAACTATGGCTACACCTTC,CATSDLERNYGYTF
TRBV7-3,TRBD1,TRBJ2-7,-,TGTGCCAGCAGCTGGGACAGGGGTCCCCGAAACGAGCAGTACTTC,CASSWDRGPRNEQYF
TRBV7-2,TRBD1,TRBJ1-2,-,TGTGCCAGCAGCCTAAAAGGGGGCCTCTATGGCTACACCTTC,CASSLKGGLYGYTF
TRBV4-3,-,TRBJ1-2,few,TGCGCCAGCAGCCAAAACCGTGGGGTTGTCTATGGCTACACCTTC,CASSQNRGVVYGYTF
TRBV4-3,-,TRBJ2-2,-,TGCGCCAGCAGCCACCTCCCCGGGGAGCTGTTTTTT,CASSHLPGELFF
TRBV28,-,TRBJ1-5,-,TGTGCCAGCAGCTCCACGCCGTCCAATCAGCCCCAGCATTTT,CASSSTPSNQPQHF
TRBV10-1,TRBD2,TRBJ2-1,-,TGCGCCAGCAGTGGGTCTAGCGGGAGTGGAAATGAGCAGTTCTTC,CASSGSSGSGNEQFF
TRBV6-5,-,TRBJ1-1,-,TGTGCCAGCAGGTTCAAGCTGGAGGACACTGAAGCTTTCTTT,CASRFKLEDTEAFF
TRBV2,-,TRBJ2-7,-,TGTGCCAGCAGTGAGAACAGGGCGTCGTCCTACGAGCAGTACTTC,CASSENRASSYEQYF
TRBV5-4,-,TRBJ1-1,-,TGTGCCAGCAGCTCGAGAGGGGGGAGCGGAAACACTGAAGCTTTCTTT,CASSSRGGSGNTEAFF
TRBV6-2/TRBV6-3,TRBD1,TRBJ2-5,-,TGTGCCAGCAGTTCCCCGACAGGGGGCAGGGAGACCCAGTACTTC,CASSSPTGGRETQYF
TRBV4-1,-,TRBJ2-2,-,TGCGCCAGCAGCCCGCGGATTATTAACACCGGGGAGCTGTTTTTT,CASSPRIINTGELFF
TRBV7-2,-,TRBJ2-7,-,TGTGCCAGTGGGGGACAGACTAGCTCCTACGAGCAGTACTTC,CASGGQTSSYEQYF